This T cell receptor (beta chain) came from a study of blood T cell repertoires in COVID-19. CDR3 size: 18 residues. V shed 3 bases and J 0 bases; nucleotides not matched to a gene: 10. CDR1 SGHRS and CDR2 YFSETQ come from the germline V gene. This clone showed up just a few times. Profiled with immunoSEQ multiplex PCR; TCRdb holds only in-frame clones, not every one. Here the sample spans 40,000 to 60,000 clones, 65% to 85% being singletons. The receptor was isolated from a man aged 45 to 65 with active COVID-19. The sample taken for sequencing was peripheral blood. The V call is TRBV5-1, the J call TRBJ2-1, with 9 bases lining up with TRBD2. CDR3 nucleotide sequence: TGCGCCAGCAGCTATGGGGGTAGCGGGGGCTCCTCCTACAATGAGCAGTTCTTC. Protein sequence: CASSYGGSGGSSYNEQFF.